The source of this TCR beta chain is a study of T cells after yellow fever vaccination. Overall study results and limits: Detected again after the booster were most primary-vaccination clones, at roughly 95% CD4 and about 89% CD8. The CD4 compartment and the CD8 compartment contained a small share of clonotypes in common.

There are 12 residues in the CDR3. Germline CDR1 DFQATT, CDR2 SNEGSKA (reference sequence). To note about this clonotype: Its antigen is unidentified.

TCRdb re-analysed the 5' RACE reads in MiXCR, keeping a single row per CDR3 protein. The data show 450,000 to 600,000 distinct CDR3 sequences, roughly 13% seen once. Sequences were derived from PBMCs, sampled on the day of the yellow fever booster vaccination. V and J are TRBV20-1 and TRBJ1-1; perhaps TRBD1 as D (6 bases). The source of this sequence is a man aged 25 to 40 who received the YFV17D yellow fever vaccine. CDR3 coding DNA: TGCAGCGGCACGACAGGGAACACTGAAGCTTTCTTT. Amino acid sequence: CSGTTGNTEAFF.